These 14 T cell receptor beta chains came from one sample sequenced in a study of shared clonotypes between healthy human individuals. Sequencing used immunoSEQ multiplex PCR; TCRdb keeps in-frame clones, though not all of them. The data show roughly 1 million clones, approximately 76% seen once. What was sequenced was memory CD4+ T cells sorted from blood. Subset denoted: CD45RA-negative fraction. The source of these receptors is a man between 18 and 35 years old in good health.

The chain employs TRBV2 and TRBJ2-7, with 7 positions matching TRBD1. This CDR3 is 15 amino acids long. V gave up 5 bases and J gave up 4 bases; unmatched junction bases: 11. Germline CDR1 and CDR2: SNHLY and FYNNEI. CDR3: CASSKGAGSLYEQYF. Here the CDR3 DNA reads TGTGCCAGCAGTAAGGGGGCAGGGAGTTTGTACGAGCAGTACTTC.

The rearrangement joins TRBV7-8 to TRBJ1-1; D is unresolved. CDR1 SGHVS and CDR2 FQNEAQ come from the germline V gene. There are 15 residues in the CDR3. V dropped 7 bases and J dropped 1 base, with 16 bases sitting between them. This chain's CDR3 is CASTHYPPQNTEAFF. The CDR3 nucleotides are TGTGCCAGCACACATTATCCGCCCCAGAACACTGAAGCTTTCTTT.

V and J are TRBV9 and TRBJ2-7; either TRBD1 or TRBD2 may fit D (7 bases each). V lost 3 bases to trimming and J lost 3 bases, with 13 bases between them. CDR3 size: 14 residues. In germline, CDR1 is SGDLS, CDR2 YYNGEE. CDR3 nucleotide sequence: TGTGCCAGCAGCGCAGCGGGACAGAGCTACGAGCAGTACTTC. Encoded protein: CASSAAGQSYEQYF. The full variable domain, in which reference TRBV9 and TRBJ2-7 provide the parts outside the CDR3, is DSGVTQTPKHLITATGQRVTLRCSPRSGDLSVYWYQQSLDQGLQFLIQYYNGEERAKGNILERFSAQQFPDLHSELNLSSLELGDSALYFCASSAAGQSYEQYFGPGTRLTVT.

The rearrangement joins TRBV30 to TRBJ1-6; weak D call: TRBD1 (5 bases). Germline V gene sequence: CDR1 GTSNPN, CDR2 SVGIG (reference sequence). This CDR3 is 12 amino acids long. Trimming took off 8 bases at V and 5 bases at J, with 10 bases between the two ends. Here the CDR3 DNA reads TGTGCCGGGGGACTAAATAATTCACCCCTCCACTTT. Amino acids: CAGGLNNSPLHF.

This clone is a singleton in its sample. V usage is TRBV10-3 and J usage is TRBJ2-1; 12 bases are shared with TRBD2. V dropped 4 bases and J dropped 7; count of bases not matched to a gene: 8. This CDR3 has 16 residues. Germline values: CDR1 ENHRY, CDR2 SYGVKD. CDR3 DNA: TGTGCCATCAGTGGACTAGCGGGAGTCGGTCCAAATGAGCAGTTCTTC. This codes for CAISGLAGVGPNEQFF.

The rearrangement links TRBV2 to TRBJ2-5; D unclear. CDR3 size: 13 residues. Germline V gene lookup returns CDR1 SNHLY and CDR2 FYNNEI. V lost 7 bases, J lost 5 bases, and 14 bases lay in between. The CDR3 DNA follows: TGTGCCAGCATTGTGGAGCCCCCGGAGACCCAGTACTTC. It is translated as CASIVEPPETQYF.

The gene calls are TRBV7-9 and TRBJ2-7; 7 positions agree with TRBD2. The CDR3 is made up of 13 amino acids. The V gene's germline CDR1 is SEHNR and CDR2 FQNEAQ (reference sequence). V lost 5 bases to trimming and J lost 9 bases; unmatched junction nucleotides: 10. CDR3 nucleotide sequence: TGTGCCAGCAGCCTGGACGGGGGGACGGGGCAGTACTTC. It specifies CASSLDGGTGQYF.

The V gene is TRBV15, the J gene TRBJ2-2, with 8 bases matching TRBD1. Germline V gene data show CDR1 as LNHNV and CDR2 as YYDKDF (reference sequence). V trimming: 6 bases; J trimming: 2 bases; junction bases outside the gene matches: 8. This CDR3 spans 16 amino acids. In DNA, the CDR3 is TGTGCCACCAGGGAGGGGACAGGACCTAACACCGGGGAGCTGTTTTTT. Protein: CATREGTGPNTGELFF.

The genes are TRBV4-1 and TRBJ2-2, with D unresolved. Trimming stripped 3 bases from V and 6 bases from J, with 17 bases between. Per the germline V gene, CDR1 is MGHRA and CDR2 is YSYEKL. CDR3 size: 16 residues. CDR3 coding DNA: TGCGCCAGCAGCCAGGTTTTCAAGGTGGGCGCCGGGGAGCTGTTTTTT. Translating it yields CASSQVFKVGAGELFF.

Regarding this clone: The sample holds other DNA sequences that translate to the same CDR3. V is TRBV5-4 and J is TRBJ2-5; 7 nucleotides agree with TRBD1. Germline assignment: CDR1 SGHNT and CDR2 YYREEE (reference sequence). V was clipped by 0 bases and J by 1 base; unmatched bases: 6. This CDR3 region has 16 residues. The CDR3 region is CASSLVAGGFQETQYF. CDR3 DNA: TGTGCCAGCAGCTTGGTGGCAGGGGGATTCCAAGAGACCCAGTACTTC. Using reference TRBV5-4 and TRBJ2-5 for the parts outside the CDR3, the full variable domain is ETGVTQSPTHLIKTRGQQVTLRCSSQSGHNTVSWYQQALGQGPQFIFQYYREEENGRGNFPPRFSGLQFPNYSSELNVNALELDDSALYLCASSLVAGGFQETQYFGPGTRLLVL.

The chain is built from TRBV7-2 and TRBJ2-5; 8 bases align to TRBD2. The CDR3 extends over 16 amino acids. V was clipped by 1 base and J by 2 bases; unmatched bases: 6. CDR1 is SGHTA, CDR2 FQGNSA, per germline. For the CDR3, the DNA is TGTGCCAGCAGCTTAGTGGGTAGCGGGGCTCAAGAGACCCAGTACTTC. Its translation is CASSLVGSGAQETQYF.

This chain uses TRBV11-2 with TRBJ2-5; D may be TRBD2 (7 bases). Germline values: CDR1 SGHAT, CDR2 FQNNGV. V lost 0 bases and J lost 4, with 15 bases in between. This CDR3 spans 16 amino acids. CDR3 sequence: CASSLDHGGLGETQYF. CDR3 DNA: TGTGCCAGCAGCTTAGATCACGGGGGGCTAGGAGAGACCCAGTACTTC. Full variable domain (rest looked up from reference TRBV11-2 and TRBJ2-5): EAGVAQSPRYKIIEKRQSVAFWCNPISGHATLYWYQQILGQGPKLLIQFQNNGVVDDSQLPKDRFSAERLKGVDSTLKIQPAKLEDSAVYLCASSLDHGGLGETQYFGPGTRLLVL.

The chain joins TRBV30 to TRBJ2-5; either TRBD1 or TRBD2 may fit D (7 bases each). CDR3 length: 13 residues. Trimming left V 5 bases short and J 5 bases short, with 15 bases between. The V gene's germline CDR1 is GTSNPN and CDR2 SVGIG (reference sequence). This chain's CDR3 is CAWCNQGGETQYF. The DNA of the CDR3 is TGTGCCTGGTGTAACCAGGGGGGGGAGACCCAGTACTTC. Full variable domain (missing parts from reference TRBV30 and TRBJ2-5): SQTIHQWPATLVQPVGSPLSLECTVEGTSNPNLYWYRQAAGRGLQLLFYSVGIGQISSEVPQNLSASRPQDRQFILSSKKLLLSDSGFYLCAWCNQGGETQYFGPGTRLLVL.

The CDR3 DNA sequence: TGTGCCATCAGTGGACGCCAGGGGGCGCTTGCAGGAAACACCATATATTTT. Its translation: CAISGRQGALAGNTIYF. The chain combines TRBV10-3 with TRBJ1-3, with 8 nucleotides matching TRBD1. This CDR3 contains 17 residues. J was trimmed by 4 bases and V by 4 bases; bases with no gene match: 12. The V gene's germline CDR1 is ENHRY and CDR2 SYGVKD.